This T cell receptor (beta chain) was sequenced for a study of T cell repertoires in cytomegalovirus infection. Across the study: Indications came from public TCR beta signatures; they pointed to CMV infection and to a matching HLA type.

The germline CDR1 and CDR2 sequences are SEHNR and FQNEAQ (reference sequence). V lost 5 bases, J lost 3 bases, and 8 bases stayed unmatched. The CDR3 consists of 15 residues. Study findings and constraints: Cumulative public TCR beta family frequency identified carriers of CMV plus the relevant HLA. CMV-specific TCR beta clonotypes restricted by HLA-C were the ones dominating the ex vivo response.

This clonotype was counted between two and nine times. The antigen is unknown. TCRdb reanalysed the reads using MiXCR and keeps one entry per CDR3 protein. This table holds about 60,000 distinct CDR3 sequences, about a third found once. Sequences were obtained from PBMCs, sequenced either directly or after in vitro stimulation (not recorded which). This receptor was identified in a human donor in good health (CMV status not recorded). Some clones in this sample may be carry-over from other donors' samples. The genes are TRBV7-9 and TRBJ1-1; TRBD1 aligns across 8 bases. The CDR3 nucleotides read TGTGCCAGCAGCGAGTGGGACAGGTCAGACACTGAAGCTTTCTTT. This encodes CASSEWDRSDTEAFF.